The next 15 T cell receptor beta chains were all read from a single sample in a study of shared clonotypes between healthy human individuals. CD8 cells regarded as naive lacked CD45RO, were positively chosen for CCR7, and omitted terminally differentiated effector memory CD45RA+ cells. This table comes from immunoSEQ multiplex PCR, and its TCRdb copy is limited to in-frame clones, with some not included. The sample comprises around 2.1 million clones, approximately 94% of which are singletons, and around 1.7% rests with the top ten. Specimen: naive CD8+ T cells from PBMCs. The receptor source for this set is a man younger than 35 in good health. Some clones in this sample may be carry-over from other donors' samples.

This chain uses TRBV29-1 with TRBJ2-3, with TRBD2 as a possible D gene (6 bases). Germline-derived CDR1 and CDR2 are SQVTM and ANQGSEA. The CDR3 totals 13 residues. Deletions cut 8 bases from V and 2 bases from J, with 14 bases between. The CDR3 spells CSSRLGLTDTQYF. CDR3 bases: TGCAGCTCCCGACTAGGCCTCACAGATACGCAGTATTTT.

The V call is TRBV9, the J call TRBJ2-7; TRBD2 matches at 10 bases. The CDR3 has 13 amino acids. Trimming removed 5 bases from V and 4 bases from J; junction bases left unmatched: 3. Germline loops: CDR1 SGDLS, CDR2 YYNGEE. The CDR3 protein is CASRASGSYEQYF. The CDR3 coding sequence is TGTGCCAGCAGGGCTAGCGGGAGTTACGAGCAGTACTTC.

The V gene is TRBV27, the J gene TRBJ2-7, with TRBD2 as a possible D gene (6 bases). V gave up 3 bases and J gave up 7 bases, with 16 bases separating them. The CDR3 is 14 amino acids. The germline V gene has CDR1 MNHEY and CDR2 SMNVEV (reference sequence). The CDR3 DNA follows: TGTGCCAGCAGTTTTGGGACGATACGGGGGGAGCAGTACTTC. Translating it yields CASSFGTIRGEQYF.

This clone was seen only once. The chain links TRBV30 to TRBJ1-2; D unresolved. Germline V CDR1 and CDR2: GTSNPN, SVGIG (reference sequence). The CDR3 contains 14 residues. The germline V and J ends were trimmed by 3 bases and 7 bases, with 18 bases remaining between them. The CDR3 spells CAWRDRFLGSGYTF. The CDR3 DNA sequence: TGTGCCTGGAGGGATCGATTCCTAGGGAGTGGCTACACCTTC.

The chain has TRBV7-6 and TRBJ2-5; D call uncertain. CDR3 length: 15 residues. The V gene lost 2 bases and the J gene lost 2 bases, with 12 bases spanning the gap. CDR1 and CDR2 (germline): SGHVS, FNYEAQ. The CDR3 loop is CASSLIWAAQETQYF. In DNA form, the CDR3 reads TGTGCCAGCAGCTTAATATGGGCAGCGCAAGAGACCCAGTACTTC.

The chain recombines TRBV10-3 with TRBJ1-1; maybe TRBD1 (5 bases). V lost 6 bases to trimming and J lost 4 bases, with 15 bases between them. The CDR3 consists of 14 residues. Germline loops: CDR1 ENHRY, CDR2 SYGVKD. CDR3 coding DNA: TGTGCCATCAGCGAAAGGAGGGGAGGCACTGAAGCTTTCTTT. This sequence encodes CAISERRGGTEAFF.

This sequence joins TRBV29-1 and TRBJ2-2, with 10 bases lining up with TRBD1. The CDR3 spans 14 residues. Looked up from germline, CDR1 is SQVTM and CDR2 is ANQGSEA. Trimming took 4 bases from V and 6 from J; bases not matched to a gene: 5. Here the CDR3 DNA reads TGCAGCGTTGGGGACAGGGGCCCGGCCGGGGAGCTGTTTTTT. It yields the protein CSVGDRGPAGELFF.

V and J are TRBV5-4 and TRBJ2-1, with a possible D match to TRBD2 (6 bases). The CDR3 has 15 residues. Germline CDR1 SGHNT, CDR2 YYREEE (reference sequence). The ends were cut back, 2 bases at V and 9 bases at J, with 18 bases in the middle. The CDR3 here is CASSFMGGSGSEQFF. CDR3 nucleotide sequence: TGTGCCAGCAGCTTTATGGGGGGTAGTGGCAGTGAGCAGTTCTTC.

The chain couples TRBV7-2 to TRBJ2-7; D unresolved. Germline assignment: CDR1 SGHTA and CDR2 FQGNSA. The CDR3 extends over 13 amino acids. Trimming cost V 4 bases and J 2 bases, with 9 bases left between them. CDR3 bases: TGTGCCAGCAGCTCCGGCCCCACCTACGAGCAGTACTTC. It yields the protein CASSSGPTYEQYF.

This chain uses TRBV15 with TRBJ1-3, with a possible D match to TRBD1 (6 bases). This CDR3 region has 16 residues. Trimming removed 1 base from V and 2 bases from J, with 12 bases in between. Germline lookup yields CDR1 LNHNV and CDR2 YYDKDF (reference sequence). CDR3 in amino acids: CATSRARGGTGNTIYF. CDR3 DNA: TGTGCCACCAGCAGAGCCCGAGGGGGTACTGGAAACACCATATATTTT.

The chain has TRBV19 and TRBJ1-2; D is uncertain. The CDR3 covers 13 residues. The germline V and J ends were trimmed by 7 bases and 4 bases, with 13 bases remaining between them. Germline V gene lookup returns CDR1 LNHDA and CDR2 SQIVND (reference sequence). The CDR3 loop reads CASKQGSVYGYTF. The CDR3 DNA reads TGTGCCAGTAAACAAGGTTCCGTCTATGGCTACACCTTC. Complete variable domain (other parts from reference TRBV19 and TRBJ1-2): DGGITQSPKYLFRKEGQNVTLSCEQNLNHDAMYWYRQDPGQGLRLIYYSQIVNDFQKGDIAEGYSVSREKKESFPLTVTSAQKNPTAFYLCASKQGSVYGYTFGSGTRLTVV.

The chain's CDR3 is CASSLRRESHNEQFF. CDR3 in DNA: TGTGCCAGCAGCTTGAGGCGGGAGTCCCACAATGAGCAGTTCTTC. This rearrangement joins TRBV5-4 to TRBJ2-1; 7 positions match TRBD2. CDR1 is SGHNT and CDR2 is YYREEE in the germline V gene (reference sequence). This CDR3 region has 15 residues. Unmatched junction bases numbered 6, after V lost 1 base and J lost 5 bases.

The rearrangement joins TRBV7-2 to TRBJ2-7; 7 bases fit TRBD1. The germline V gene encodes CDR1 SGHTA and CDR2 FQGNSA. Germline trimming cut 3 bases from V and 2 bases from J; bases unmatched to any gene: 7. The CDR3 is 15 amino acids. In nucleotides, the CDR3 is TGTGCCAGCAGCTTGTTCCGGGACAGAGCCTACGAGCAGTACTTC. Protein sequence: CASSLFRDRAYEQYF.

The chain carries TRBV7-9 and TRBJ2-7, with D perhaps TRBD2 (6 bases). This CDR3 has 19 residues. CDR1 is SEHNR and CDR2 is FQNEAQ in the germline V gene (reference sequence). Between the trimmed V and J ends, which lost 5 bases and 4 bases, there was a span of 30 bases. The CDR3 DNA is TGTGCCAGCAGCCCCTTTGGGGGAGGTGGAAGTATTCAGGCATACGAGCAGTACTTC. This translates into CASSPFGGGGSIQAYEQYF.

This clone has only one observation. The rearrangement joins TRBV5-4 to TRBJ2-3; no definite D call. From germline, CDR1 is SGHNT and CDR2 YYREEE (reference sequence). V lost 1 base and J lost 1, with 19 bases in between. The CDR3 runs to 18 residues. The DNA for the CDR3 is TGTGCCAGCAGCTTGTCAGTTGGCTTCGCCAGACGCACAGATACGCAGTATTTT. Residues: CASSLSVGFARRTDTQYF.